A selection of T cell receptor beta chains follows, all from one sample in a study of T cell responses to AZD1222 COVID-19 vaccine. The table came from immunoSEQ multiplex PCR; TCRdb's copy has only in-frame clones and leaves some out. The table lists more than 70,000 clones, 80% to 90% of them singletons. The specimen was peripheral blood, collected on day 0 of AZD1222 vaccination. All receptors derive from an adult in good health. Each CDR3 is given with its conserved first and last residue. D genes are given only for firm matches. Only part of the rows carry a size: once, few, many, or a class if the clone is expanded.

d_call	v_call	clone_size	j_call	cdr3_aa	cdr3_nt
.	TRBV14	.	TRBJ1-5	CASSQVRGIQVGSNQPQHF	TGTGCCAGCAGCCAAGTAAGGGGTATACAGGTTGGCAGCAATCAGCCCCAGCATTTT
.	TRBV5-6	.	TRBJ1-1	CASSLGSGRLPEEAFF	TGTGCCAGCAGCTTGGGGTCCGGCCGCTTACCCGAAGAAGCTTTCTTT
.	TRBV4-2	.	TRBJ2-3	CASSQEGGGPTDTQYF	TGTGCCAGCAGCCAAGAAGGGGGAGGGCCTACAGATACGCAGTATTTT
.	TRBV4-1	.	TRBJ1-5	CASSHSQQLGRGDQPQHF	TGCGCCAGCAGCCACTCACAGCAATTGGGGAGGGGGGATCAGCCCCAGCATTTT
.	TRBV30	.	TRBJ1-4	CAAYHGEKLFF	TGTGCCGCCTACCACGGAGAAAAACTGTTTTTT
.	TRBV28	.	TRBJ1-5	CASWSISLNQPQHF	TGTGCCAGCTGGTCAATCTCCCTTAATCAGCCCCAGCATTTT
.	TRBV10-3	.	TRBJ2-7	CAITDQSEGIYEQYF	TGTGCCATCACCGATCAATCGGAGGGAATCTACGAGCAGTACTTC
.	TRBV12-3/TRBV12-4	.	TRBJ2-5	CASSFRRETQYF	TGTGCCAGCAGTTTCCGACGGGAGACCCAGTACTTC
.	TRBV2	.	TRBJ2-2	CASSLKGGNTGELFF	TGTGCCAGCAGCCTCAAGGGGGGGAACACCGGGGAGCTGTTTTTT
TRBD1	TRBV11-2	.	TRBJ1-1	CASRTVTGAEAFF	TGTGCCAGCAGGACCGTAACAGGGGCTGAAGCTTTCTTT
.	TRBV10-3	.	TRBJ2-6	CAIRGGLTGANVLTF	TGTGCCATCAGGGGCGGACTTACTGGGGCCAACGTCCTGACTTTC
TRBD1	TRBV3-1/TRBV3-2	.	TRBJ1-2	CASSQDRTGNYGYTF	TGTGCCAGCAGCCAAGATAGGACAGGGAACTATGGCTACACCTTC
TRBD2	TRBV18	.	TRBJ2-5	CASSPRRLAGQETQYF	TGTGCCAGCTCACCACGGCGGCTAGCGGGGCAAGAGACCCAGTACTTC
.	TRBV18	.	TRBJ1-5	CASSPPGAGHNQPQHF	TGTGCCAGCTCACCACCGGGGGCAGGACACAATCAGCCCCAGCATTTT
.	TRBV10-3	few	TRBJ1-1	CAISEVGGTEAFF	TGTGCCATCAGTGAGGTCGGGGGTACTGAAGCTTTCTTT
.	TRBV5-1	.	TRBJ2-3	CASSLGRARDTQYF	TGCGCCAGCAGCTTGGGCAGGGCCCGGGATACGCAGTATTTT
.	TRBV6-5	.	TRBJ2-1	CASSTGEFNEQFF	TGTGCCAGCAGCACGGGAGAGTTCAATGAGCAGTTCTTC